This TCR beta chain came from a study of T cells after yellow fever vaccination. Findings and limits, study-wide: Contaminating bulk clonotypes could be abundant in FACS-sorted repertoires. Some clonotypes, a small share, were shared between CD4 and CD8 compartments. At about 97% for CD4 and about 91% for CD8, most primary-vaccination clones showed up again after the booster.

The CDR3 loop spans 17 amino acids. Germline V gene sequence: CDR1 SGHTA, CDR2 FQGNSA. V shed 3 bases and J shed 4 bases, with 19 bases lying between them. A single record per CDR3 protein comes from TCRdb applying MiXCR to the 5' RACE reads. The sample includes hundreds of thousands of distinct CDR3 sequences, about 12% of them seen just once. With regard to this clonotype: The antigen is undetermined.

The TCR originated in a man in his thirties or forties who received the YFV17D yellow fever vaccine. This rearrangement joins TRBV7-2 to TRBJ2-1; possibly TRBD1 or TRBD2 for D (6 bases each). The source was PBMCs, collected on the day of the yellow fever booster vaccination. The DNA for the CDR3 is TGTGCCAGCAGCTTCAGGGGTGGCGGGAAGGCTTACAATGAGCAGTTCTTC. Translating gives CASSFRGGGKAYNEQFF.